This T cell receptor (beta chain) came from a study of T-cell reconstitution after alpha-beta-depleted transplantation in children. Library preparation (for TCRbeta) was performed with unique molecular identifiers. Each CDR3 protein gets one entry after TCRdb re-called the PCR reads with MiXCR. This sample has hundreds of thousands of distinct CDR3 sequences, with more than 20% found just once. This clonotype was recorded many times. The TCR was taken from a girl between 2 and 10 years old with Fanconi anemia, due to receive a stem cell transplant. Sequences were derived from PBMCs, sampled before TCRalphabeta/CD19-depleted stem cell transplant.

The CDR3 sequence is CASSLGVHGYTF. In DNA form, the CDR3 reads TGTGCCAGCAGCTTGGGAGTCCATGGCTACACCTTC. The gene calls are TRBV7-6 and TRBJ1-2; D is undetermined. Germline values: CDR1 SGHVS, CDR2 FNYEAQ. The CDR3 has 12 residues. Trimming shortened V by 3 bases and J by 6 bases, and 8 bases separated the two germline ends.